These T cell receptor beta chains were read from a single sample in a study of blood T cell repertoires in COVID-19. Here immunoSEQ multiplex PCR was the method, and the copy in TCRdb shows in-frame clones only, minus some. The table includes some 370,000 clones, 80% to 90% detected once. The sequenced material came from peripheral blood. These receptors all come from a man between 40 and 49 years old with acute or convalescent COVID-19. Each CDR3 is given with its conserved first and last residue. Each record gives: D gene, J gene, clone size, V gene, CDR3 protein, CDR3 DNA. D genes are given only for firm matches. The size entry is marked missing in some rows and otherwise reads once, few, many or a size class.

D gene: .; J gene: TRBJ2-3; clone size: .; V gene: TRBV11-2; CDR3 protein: CASSRGWATDTQYF; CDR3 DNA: TGTGCCAGCAGCCGGGGGTGGGCTACAGATACGCAGTATTTT
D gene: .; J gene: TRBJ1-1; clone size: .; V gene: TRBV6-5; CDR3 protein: CASRQGTEAFF; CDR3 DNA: TGTGCCAGCAGACAGGGCACTGAAGCTTTCTTT
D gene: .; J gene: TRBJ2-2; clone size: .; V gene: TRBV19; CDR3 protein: CASTINSNTGELFF; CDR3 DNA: TGTGCCAGTACCATAAACAGTAACACCGGGGAGCTGTTTTTT
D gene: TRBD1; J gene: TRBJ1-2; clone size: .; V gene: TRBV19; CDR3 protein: CASSTRDRVFYGYTF; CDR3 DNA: TGTGCCAGTAGTACCCGGGACAGGGTATTTTATGGCTACACCTTC
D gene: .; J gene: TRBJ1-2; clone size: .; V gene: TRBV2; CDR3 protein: CASLEQSYGYTF; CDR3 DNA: TGTGCCAGCTTGGAACAGTCCTATGGCTACACCTTC
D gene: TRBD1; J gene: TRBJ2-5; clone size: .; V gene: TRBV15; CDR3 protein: CATSRDTGQGEETQYF; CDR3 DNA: TGTGCCACCAGCAGAGATACGGGACAGGGAGAAGAGACCCAGTACTTC
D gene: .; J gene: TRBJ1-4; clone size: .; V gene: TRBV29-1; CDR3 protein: CSVEGRGNEKLFF; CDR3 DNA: TGCAGCGTTGAGGGGCGGGGTAATGAAAAACTGTTTTTT
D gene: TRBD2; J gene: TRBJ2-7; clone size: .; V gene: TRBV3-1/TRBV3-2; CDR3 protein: CASSRYGRALNEQYF; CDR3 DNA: TGTGCCAGCAGTCGTTACGGGAGGGCCTTGAACGAGCAGTACTTC
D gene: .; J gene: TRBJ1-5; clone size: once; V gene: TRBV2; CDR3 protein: CASISERGANQPQHF; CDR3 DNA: TGTGCCAGCATTTCCGAGCGGGGGGCCAATCAGCCCCAGCATTTT
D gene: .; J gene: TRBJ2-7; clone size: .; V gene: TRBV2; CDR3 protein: CASSQLDSLEQYF; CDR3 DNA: TGTGCCAGCAGTCAGCTAGATAGTCTCGAGCAGTACTTC
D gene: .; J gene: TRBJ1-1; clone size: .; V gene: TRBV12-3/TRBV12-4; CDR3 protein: CASSLLRRPEAFF; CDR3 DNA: TGTGCCAGCAGTTTGTTACGGAGGCCTGAAGCTTTCTTT
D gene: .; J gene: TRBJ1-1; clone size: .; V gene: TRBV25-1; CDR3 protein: CASSEWVGRNTEAFF; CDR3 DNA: TGTGCCAGCAGTGAATGGGTGGGGCGTAACACTGAAGCTTTCTTT
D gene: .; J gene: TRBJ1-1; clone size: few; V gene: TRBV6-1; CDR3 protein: CASSEQTGSWTEAFF; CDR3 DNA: TGTGCCAGCAGTGAACAAACAGGGAGTTGGACTGAAGCTTTCTTT
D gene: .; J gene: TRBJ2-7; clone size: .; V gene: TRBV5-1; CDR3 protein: CASSLGTPLGEQYF; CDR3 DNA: TGCGCCAGCAGCTTGGGGACTCCTCTAGGCGAGCAGTACTTC
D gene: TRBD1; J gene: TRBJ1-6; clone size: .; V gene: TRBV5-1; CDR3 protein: CASSFDRVGYNSPLHF; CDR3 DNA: TGCGCCAGCAGCTTCGACAGGGTCGGCTATAATTCACCCCTCCACTTT
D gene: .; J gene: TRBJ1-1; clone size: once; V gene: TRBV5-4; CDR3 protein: CASSLLGDTEAFF; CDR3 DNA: TGTGCCAGCAGCTTGTTAGGAGACACTGAAGCTTTCTTT
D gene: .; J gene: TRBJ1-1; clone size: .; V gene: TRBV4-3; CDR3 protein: CASSQTVSRGYTEAFF; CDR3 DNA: TGCGCCAGCAGCCAGACCGTGTCAAGGGGGTACACTGAAGCTTTCTTT
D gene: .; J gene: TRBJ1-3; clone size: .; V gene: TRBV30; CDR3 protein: CAWSGRDPTNTIYF; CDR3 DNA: TGTGCCTGGAGTGGTCGCGATCCTACAAACACCATATATTTT
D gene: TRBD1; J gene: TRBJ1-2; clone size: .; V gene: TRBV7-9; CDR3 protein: CASSLDRGPNGYTF; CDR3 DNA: TGTGCCAGCAGCTTAGACAGGGGACCAAATGGCTACACCTTC
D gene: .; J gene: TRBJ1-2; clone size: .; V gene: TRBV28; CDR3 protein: CASSSGTQNYGYTF; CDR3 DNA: TGTGCCAGCAGTTCCGGGACACAAAACTATGGCTACACCTTC